The clone carrying this TCR beta chain was counted between two and nine times. Its antigen is undetermined. The data stem from a study of cytomegalovirus exposure and HLA in healthy donors. Background on the study: Unique TCRs numbering around 85 million, obtained from HLA-typed donors, made up an early data release. Study conclusions and caveats: Follow-up analysis later connected one missense variant in DCLRE1C with trimming of TCR beta V- and J-genes. Reports indicated that the classifier achieved high specificity and sensitivity in diagnosing cytomegalovirus status. Reported findings show TCR beta sequences accurately forecast HLA-A and HLA-B alleles in most subjects.

Germline CDR1 reads SQVTM; CDR2 reads ANQGSEA. Trimming left V 7 bases short and J 3 bases short, with 17 bases between. The CDR3 covers 14 residues. With 60 Vbeta and 13 Jbeta primers, the PCR was carried out. Produced via immunoSEQ multiplex PCR; TCRdb's table is partial and in-frame only. The sample has some 90,000 clones, around 70% seen once; the top ten hold under 8.5%. This chain connects TRBV29-1 to TRBJ2-3; perhaps TRBD2 as D (6 bases). The source of this sequence is a man aged 60 to 69 in good health and CMV-seronegative. The sequenced material came from PBMCs. Here the CDR3 DNA reads TGCAGCGGGGCGGGGACTTTGAAGACAGATACGCAGTATTTT. It translates to CSGAGTLKTDTQYF.